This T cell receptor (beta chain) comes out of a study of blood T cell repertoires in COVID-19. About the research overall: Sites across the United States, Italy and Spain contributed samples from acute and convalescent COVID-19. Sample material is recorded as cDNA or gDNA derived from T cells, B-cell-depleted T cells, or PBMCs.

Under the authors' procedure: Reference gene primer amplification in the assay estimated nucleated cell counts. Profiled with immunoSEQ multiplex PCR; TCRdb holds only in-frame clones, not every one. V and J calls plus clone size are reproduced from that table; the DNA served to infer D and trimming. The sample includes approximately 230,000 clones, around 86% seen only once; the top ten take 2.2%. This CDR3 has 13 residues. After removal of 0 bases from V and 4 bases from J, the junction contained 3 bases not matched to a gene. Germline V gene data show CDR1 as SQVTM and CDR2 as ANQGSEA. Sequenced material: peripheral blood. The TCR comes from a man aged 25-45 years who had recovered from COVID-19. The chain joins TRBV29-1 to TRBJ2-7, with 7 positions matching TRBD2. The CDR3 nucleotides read TGCAGCGTTGAAGAGGGGGGAGGGTACGAGCAGTACTTC. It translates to CSVEEGGGYEQYF.